These 13 T cell receptor beta chains were all obtained from the same sample, sequenced in a study of shared clonotypes between healthy human individuals. Only in-frame clones appear in the TCRdb table, and some are missing; sequencing was by immunoSEQ multiplex PCR. Of around 1,900,000 clones in the sample, around 93% were seen once. CD45RO-negative, CCR7-positively selected cells formed the naive CD8 fraction, excluding terminally differentiated effector memory CD45RA+ cells. Source material: naive CD8+ T cells from PBMCs. All receptors come from a man between 18 and 35 years old in good health. Some clones in this sample may be carry-over from other donors' samples.

The chain couples TRBV9 to TRBJ2-1, with 7 bases fitting TRBD2. Unmatched junction bases numbered 9, after V lost 5 bases and J lost 7 bases. This CDR3 is 14 amino acids long. Germline V gene sequence: CDR1 SGDLS, CDR2 YYNGEE. The CDR3 region is CASSTAGVRNEQFF. The CDR3 nucleotides are TGTGCCAGCAGTACGGCGGGAGTGCGTAATGAGCAGTTCTTC. Complete variable domain (other parts from reference TRBV9 and TRBJ2-1): DSGVTQTPKHLITATGQRVTLRCSPRSGDLSVYWYQQSLDQGLQFLIQYYNGEERAKGNILERFSAQQFPDLHSELNLSSLELGDSALYFCASSTAGVRNEQFFGPGTRLTVL.

The V and J genes are TRBV5-1 and TRBJ1-5; TRBD1 agrees at 9 bases. Looked up from germline, CDR1 is SGHRS and CDR2 is YFSETQ. V lost 2 bases, J lost 1 base, and 1 base stayed unmatched. The length of the CDR3 is 15 residues. The CDR3 loop is CASSLQGASNQPQHF. CDR3 bases: TGCGCCAGCAGCTTACAGGGGGCGAGCAATCAGCCCCAGCATTTT.

The gene calls are TRBV29-1 and TRBJ2-7; D ambiguous. The V gene's germline CDR1 is SQVTM and CDR2 ANQGSEA. CDR3 size: 11 residues. Trimming left V 7 bases short and J 3 bases short, with 10 bases between. CDR3 sequence reads: CSAVENYEQYF. As DNA, the CDR3 is TGCAGCGCCGTGGAAAACTACGAGCAGTACTTC.

The chain combines TRBV14 with TRBJ1-2, with D possibly being TRBD1 (5 bases). V dropped 4 bases and J dropped 6 bases, with 21 bases sitting between them. This CDR3 spans 16 amino acids. Germline CDR1 reads SGHDN; CDR2 reads FVKESK. CDR3 DNA sequence: TGTGCCAGCAGCCGCCTGCTAAGGGGACCGTTCGATGGCTACACCTTC. It specifies CASSRLLRGPFDGYTF.

The rearrangement uses TRBV2 and TRBJ1-2; D might be TRBD1 (5 bases). V lost 2 bases to trimming and J lost 0 bases, with 13 bases between them. Germline-derived CDR1 and CDR2 are SNHLY and FYNNEI. This CDR3 contains 16 residues. The CDR3 loop is CASSEYVTGANYGYTF. The DNA of the CDR3 is TGTGCCAGCAGTGAATATGTAACAGGAGCTAACTATGGCTACACCTTC.

The chain couples TRBV19 to TRBJ2-7; the D is unclear. V shed 3 bases and J shed 2 bases, with 14 bases lying between them. The CDR3 length is 15 residues. Germline V lookup: CDR1 LNHDA, CDR2 SQIVND (reference sequence). DNA of the CDR3: TGTGCCAGTAGTATCCAAGCTGGGCCCACCTACGAGCAGTACTTC. Translating it yields CASSIQAGPTYEQYF.

The chain carries TRBV29-1 and TRBJ2-3, with TRBD1 matching over 7 bases. V was clipped by 3 bases and J by 7 bases; unmatched bases: 1. CDR1 and CDR2 (germline): SQVTM, ANQGSEA. The CDR3 runs to 11 residues. The CDR3 region is CSVEGQYTQYF. The CDR3 nucleotides read TGCAGCGTTGAGGGACAGTATACGCAGTATTTT.

The chain links TRBV5-4 to TRBJ2-3; D is ambiguous. In germline, CDR1 is SGHNT, CDR2 YYREEE (reference sequence). CDR3 size: 16 residues. V lost 4 bases and J 0 bases, leaving 15 bases between the germline ends. In nucleotides, the CDR3 is TGTGCCAGCAGCCCCCCGGACGGATTAAGCACAGATACGCAGTATTTT. Translation: CASSPPDGLSTDTQYF.

This clone has a single count. The chain links TRBV9 to TRBJ1-1; 11 nucleotides line up with TRBD1. The germline V gene encodes CDR1 SGDLS and CDR2 YYNGEE. The V and J ends lost 3 bases and 1 base, in that order; junction bases with no gene match: 5. This CDR3 has 16 residues. CDR3 sequence (DNA): TGTGCCAGCAGCGAAGGACAGGGGGCGGGGAACACTGAAGCTTTCTTT. Amino acid sequence: CASSEGQGAGNTEAFF.

V gene TRBV11-2 combines with J gene TRBJ2-7; the match to TRBD1 covers 11 bases. The CDR3 contains 16 residues. V lost 4 bases to trimming and J lost 6 bases; unmatched junction nucleotides: 11. Germline values: CDR1 SGHAT, CDR2 FQNNGV. As DNA, the CDR3 is TGTGCCAGCAGCTCGCGAACGGGACAGGGGGTGATCGAGCAGTACTTC. Translation: CASSSRTGQGVIEQYF.

The rearrangement links TRBV30 to TRBJ1-5, with D uncertain. This CDR3 contains 17 residues. Between the trimmed V and J ends, which lost 4 bases and 0 bases, there was a span of 19 bases. Germline CDR1 is GTSNPN and CDR2 is SVGIG (reference sequence). The CDR3 spells CAWKSLWPVYSNQPQHF. CDR3 in DNA: TGTGCCTGGAAGTCTCTATGGCCAGTCTATAGCAATCAGCCCCAGCATTTT.

This chain uses TRBV27 with TRBJ2-5; no clear D. The CDR3 spans 13 residues. Germline values: CDR1 MNHEY, CDR2 SMNVEV (reference sequence). Between the trimmed V and J ends, which lost 4 bases and 2 bases, there was a span of 8 bases. CDR3 amino acids: CASSSRIQETQYF. In nucleotides, the CDR3 is TGTGCCAGCAGTTCGCGGATTCAAGAGACCCAGTACTTC.

The rearrangement links TRBV27 to TRBJ1-2, with 10 bases aligning to TRBD1. Germline CDR1 is MNHEY and CDR2 is SMNVEV (reference sequence). V shed 5 bases, J shed 7 bases, and the junction held 7 bases outside the gene matches. The CDR3 consists of 14 residues. Written as DNA, the CDR3 is TGTGCCAGCAGTACGACAGGGGGCGGGGTTGGCTACACCTTC. Translation gives CASSTTGGGVGYTF.